The T cell receptor beta chain described here comes from a study of blood T cell repertoires in COVID-19 (dated by TCRdb to 2020 to 2021). Notes on the research overall: Samples from collaborators originated in the United States, Italy and Spain and spanned both the acute and convalescent phases of COVID-19. The material from the prospective study consisted of cDNA or gDNA derived from T cells, B-cell-depleted T cells, or PBMCs. The dataset comprised deeply sampled blood TCRbeta repertoires from subjects exposed to, actively infected with, or recovered from COVID-19. The repertoires were released in a freely available public database intended as a resource for research on the immune response to SARS-CoV-2. The samples were drawn from two sources: the first 160 participants of the ongoing ImmuneRACE study, and 1,000 to 1,500 subjects contributed by 6 global collaborators. Nearly every sample came with metadata listing a de-identified subject ID, COVID-19 status, age in years and sex. Where available, HLA class I and class II types were taken from metadata supplied by the sample provider and were not determined by assay-based typing. Summary of the overall study and its limitations: How much clinical and demographic metadata was included differed by source and by participant, and the metadata was provided uncurated.

As for this clone: This receptor's antigen is unknown. No base-level quality is on record; no much larger clone is a single base apart.

The collaborating institutions used their own protocols to collect whole blood in K2EDTA tubes. Collaborator samples were shipped for TCRbeta analysis as frozen whole blood, isolated PBMCs, or DNA extracted from either sample type. V and J are trimmed by 1 base and 0 bases, and the gene matches miss 5 bases of the junction. Including cysteine and phenylalanine, the CDR3 has 17 amino acids. Just CDR3 DNA is preserved here, 51 bases in frame from base 1. Sequences LGHDT (CDR1) and YNNKEL (CDR2) are obtained from the germline V gene (reference sequence). TCRbeta CDR3 regions were amplified from genomic DNA using the immunoSEQ Assay, a bias-controlled multiplex PCR. As for the authors' bioinformatics: The number of nucleated cells in each sample was estimated by amplification of reference gene primers within the assay. To quantify the absolute abundance of each unique TCRbeta CDR3 rearrangement, sequence reads were collapsed and filtered. For each sample, productive Simpson clonality was calculated as the square root of Simpson's diversity index over productive rearrangements. TCRdb holds this immuneACCESS table with in-frame rearrangements only. Some clones are missing; in checked studies, unresolved V genes explain under half, and the rest has no known cause. That table gives V, J and clone size, and the DNA gave D and trimming. Within this sample are approximately 100,000 clones, with roughly 85% of them counted one time only. The top ten clones comprise approximately 2% of the sample.

The chain joins TRBV3-1 (or the pseudogene TRBV3-2) to TRBJ1-3, and 8 junctional nucleotides match TRBD1. The material sequenced was peripheral blood. The clonotype originates from an older woman with active or convalescent COVID-19. The CDR3 sequence is CASSQVTGANSGNTIYF. The nucleotide sequence is TGTGCCAGCAGCCAAGTGACAGGGGCGAACTCTGGAAACACCATATATTTT.